The sequence of this T cell receptor (beta chain) was determined in a study of cytomegalovirus exposure and HLA in healthy donors. The CDR3 length is 12 residues. The ends lost 6 bases at V and 4 bases at J; junction bases unmatched: 0. Looked up from germline, CDR1 is MNHNS and CDR2 is SASEGT. Sequencing used immunoSEQ multiplex PCR; TCRdb keeps in-frame clones, though not all of them. The sample includes 200,000 to 250,000 clones, more than 75% of them seen just once. The chain combines TRBV6-1 with TRBJ1-5, with 7 bases aligning to TRBD1. The sequence derives from a young woman in good health and CMV-seropositive. The sequencing input was PBMCs. This CDR3 is CASRQGNQPQHF. The CDR3 DNA reads TGTGCCAGCAGACAGGGGAATCAGCCCCAGCATTTT.